This T cell receptor beta chain is from a study of blood T cell repertoires in COVID-19 (dated by TCRdb to 2019 to 2021). At the level of the whole study: Collaborator samples came from the United States, Italy and Spain and covered acute and convalescent phases of COVID-19. The prospective study material was composed of cDNA or gDNA derived from T cells, B-cell-depleted T cells, or PBMCs. Deeply sampled blood TCRbeta repertoires from subjects exposed to, actively infected with, or recovered from COVID-19 were included in the dataset. The sample metadata nearly always contained a de-identified subject ID, COVID-19 status, age in years and sex. Where available, HLA class I and class II types were obtained from metadata supplied by the sample provider rather than from assay-based typing. The samples were drawn from the first 160 participants of the ongoing ImmuneRACE study and from over 950 subjects provided by 6 global collaborators. A freely available public database, intended as a resource for researchers studying the immune response to SARS-CoV-2, is where the repertoires were released.

For this clone: The specificity of this receptor is unknown. It has no much larger one-base neighbor in the sample; base qualities were not kept.

Beyond this particular receptor, the publication reports: Clinical and demographic metadata were provided uncurated, with the amount varying by source and participant.

Trimming leaves V shorter by 5 bases and J shorter by 6 bases, with the junction holding 15 bases beyond the gene matches. The CDR3 holds 17 amino acids from the cysteine to the phenylalanine. The retained sequence is limited to the CDR3, 51 bases, with the frame set at the first base. Per the germline V gene, SGHAT is the CDR1 and FQNNGV is the CDR2. TCRbeta CDR3 regions were amplified from genomic DNA by means of the immunoSEQ Assay, a bias-controlled multiplex PCR. Per the authors' processing: Within the assay, amplification of reference gene primers was used to estimate how many nucleated cells each sample contained. Sequence reads were collapsed and filtered to measure the absolute abundance of every unique TCRbeta CDR3 rearrangement. For each sample, productive Simpson clonality was calculated as the square root of Simpson's diversity index across productive rearrangements. Drawn from immuneACCESS, this table holds only the in-frame rearrangements with V and J called that TCRdb kept. Clones are partly lost; checked studies trace under half to an unresolved V gene and leave the rest unexplained. The DNA gave D and trimming, while V, J and clone size come from that table. The sample table lists 65,000 to 75,000 clones, more than 75% of them with a count of one. Together, the top ten hold approximately 30% of the sample.

The collaborating institutions used their own protocols to collect whole blood in K2EDTA tubes. For TCRbeta analysis, collaborator samples were shipped as frozen whole blood, as isolated PBMCs, or as DNA extracted from either sample type. The sample comprised peripheral blood. The rearrangement combines TRBV11-2 with TRBJ1-5; 8 junctional bases match TRBD1. This clonotype originated in a woman aged 80 or over with active or convalescent COVID-19. The sequenced DNA is TGTGCCAGCAGCCCATCAGGACAGGGCTTGATGGTTCAGCCCCAGCATTTT. Translated, this is CASSPSGQGLMVQPQHF.